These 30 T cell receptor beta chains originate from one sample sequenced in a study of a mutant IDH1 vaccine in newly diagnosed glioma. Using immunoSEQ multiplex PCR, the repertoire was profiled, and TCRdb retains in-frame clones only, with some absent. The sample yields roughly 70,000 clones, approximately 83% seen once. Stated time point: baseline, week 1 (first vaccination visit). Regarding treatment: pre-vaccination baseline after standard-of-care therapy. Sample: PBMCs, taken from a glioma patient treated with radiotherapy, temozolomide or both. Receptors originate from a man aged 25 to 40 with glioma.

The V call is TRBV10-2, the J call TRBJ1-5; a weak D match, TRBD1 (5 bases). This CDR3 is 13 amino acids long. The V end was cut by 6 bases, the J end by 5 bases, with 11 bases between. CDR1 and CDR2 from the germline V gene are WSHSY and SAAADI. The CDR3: CASSWGEYQPQHF. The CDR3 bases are TGCGCCAGCAGCTGGGGGGAGTATCAGCCCCAGCATTTT.

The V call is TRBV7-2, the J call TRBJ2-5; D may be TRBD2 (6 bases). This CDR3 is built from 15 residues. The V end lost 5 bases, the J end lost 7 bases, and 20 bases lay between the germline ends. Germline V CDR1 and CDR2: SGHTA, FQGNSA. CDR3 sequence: CASSPYGGVGGTQYF. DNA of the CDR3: TGTGCCAGCAGCCCCTATGGCGGGGTTGGGGGGACCCAGTACTTC.

In DNA, the CDR3 is TGTGCCAGCAGCGTACTTTCGGGGGCTACTACCTACGAGCAGTACTTC. It encodes CASSVLSGATTYEQYF. The chain links TRBV9 to TRBJ2-7; either TRBD1 or TRBD2 may supply D (6 bases each). Germline values: CDR1 SGDLS, CDR2 YYNGEE. Trimming cost V 1 base and J 2 bases, with 16 bases left between them. The CDR3 is 16 amino acids.

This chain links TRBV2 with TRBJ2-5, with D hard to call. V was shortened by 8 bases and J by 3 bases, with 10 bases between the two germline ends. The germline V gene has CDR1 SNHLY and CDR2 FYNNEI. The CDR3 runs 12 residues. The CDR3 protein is CASSGSKETQYF. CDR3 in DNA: TGTGCCAGCTCGGGCAGCAAAGAGACCCAGTACTTC.

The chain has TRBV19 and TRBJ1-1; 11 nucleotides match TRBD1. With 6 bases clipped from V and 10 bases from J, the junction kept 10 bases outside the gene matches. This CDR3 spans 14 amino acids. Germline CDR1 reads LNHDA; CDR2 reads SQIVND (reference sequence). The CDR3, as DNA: TGTGCCAGTAGCCTTCGTCGGACAGGGGGCCGAGCTTTCTTT. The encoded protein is CASSLRRTGGRAFF.

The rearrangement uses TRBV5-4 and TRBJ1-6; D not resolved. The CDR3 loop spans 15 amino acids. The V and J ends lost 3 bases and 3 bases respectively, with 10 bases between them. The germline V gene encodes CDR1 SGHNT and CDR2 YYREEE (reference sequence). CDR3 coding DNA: TGTGCCAGCAGCTCGATGGAGTACTATAATTCACCCCTCCACTTT. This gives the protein CASSSMEYYNSPLHF. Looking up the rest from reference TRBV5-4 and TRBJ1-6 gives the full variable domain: ETGVTQSPTHLIKTRGQQVTLRCSSQSGHNTVSWYQQALGQGPQFIFQYYREEENGRGNFPPRFSGLQFPNYSSELNVNALELDDSALYLCASSSMEYYNSPLHFGNGTRLTVT.

The CDR3 sequence: CSAPSGGEQFF. The CDR3 DNA is TGCAGTGCCCCGTCCGGGGGTGAGCAGTTCTTC. The chain employs TRBV20-1 and TRBJ2-1, with D maybe TRBD2 (6 bases). V shed 6 bases and J shed 9 bases, with 12 bases lying between them. Germline CDR1 is DFQATT and CDR2 is SNEGSKA (reference sequence). The CDR3 runs to 11 residues.

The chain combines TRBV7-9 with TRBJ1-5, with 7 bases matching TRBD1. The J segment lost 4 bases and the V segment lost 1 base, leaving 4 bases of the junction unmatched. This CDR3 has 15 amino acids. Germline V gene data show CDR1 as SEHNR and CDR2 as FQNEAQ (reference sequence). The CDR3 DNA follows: TGTGCCAGCAGCTTAGAGGGGGCGCGAAATCAGCCCCAGCATTTT. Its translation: CASSLEGARNQPQHF.

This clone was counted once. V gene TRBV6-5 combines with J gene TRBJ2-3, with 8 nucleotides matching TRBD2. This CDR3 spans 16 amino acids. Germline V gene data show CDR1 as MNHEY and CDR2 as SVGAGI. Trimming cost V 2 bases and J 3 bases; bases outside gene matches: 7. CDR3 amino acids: CASSYHGGARTDTQYF. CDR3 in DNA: TGTGCCAGCAGTTACCACGGGGGGGCCCGGACAGATACGCAGTATTTT.

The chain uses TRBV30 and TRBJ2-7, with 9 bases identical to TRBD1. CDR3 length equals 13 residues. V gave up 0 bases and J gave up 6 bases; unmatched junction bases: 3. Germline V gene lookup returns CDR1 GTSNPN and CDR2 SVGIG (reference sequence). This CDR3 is CAWSVQGASEQYF. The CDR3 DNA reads TGTGCCTGGAGTGTACAGGGGGCTTCCGAGCAGTACTTC.

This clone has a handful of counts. The CDR3: CASSLEFSTEEAFF. CDR3 nucleotide sequence: TGTGCCAGCAGCTTAGAGTTCTCAACAGAGGAAGCTTTCTTT. This chain connects TRBV7-8 to TRBJ1-1; D is uncertain. V lost 1 base, J lost 8 bases, and 14 bases lay in between. The CDR3 has 14 residues. Germline V lookup: CDR1 SGHVS, CDR2 FQNEAQ.

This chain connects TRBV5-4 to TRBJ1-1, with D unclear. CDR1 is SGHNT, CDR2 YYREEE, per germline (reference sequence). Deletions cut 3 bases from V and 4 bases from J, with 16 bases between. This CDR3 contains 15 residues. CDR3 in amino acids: CASSSMLHWGTEAFF. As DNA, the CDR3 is TGTGCCAGCAGCTCCATGCTTCATTGGGGCACTGAAGCTTTCTTT.

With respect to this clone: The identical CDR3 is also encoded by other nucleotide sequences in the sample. This CDR3 is CATSRDIGQGRNEQFF. CDR3 nucleotides: TGTGCCACCAGCAGAGATATAGGACAGGGAAGGAATGAGCAGTTCTTC. V gene TRBV15 combines with J gene TRBJ2-1; 8 positions agree with TRBD1. V gave up 0 bases and J gave up 7 bases; unmatched junction bases: 8. CDR1 and CDR2 from the germline V gene are LNHNV and YYDKDF (reference sequence). The CDR3 has 16 amino acids.

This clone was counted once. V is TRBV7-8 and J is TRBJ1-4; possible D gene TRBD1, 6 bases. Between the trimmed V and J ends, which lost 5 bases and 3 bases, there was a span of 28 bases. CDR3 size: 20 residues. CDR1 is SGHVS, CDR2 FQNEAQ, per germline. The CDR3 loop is CASSPRLQGSQVIANEKLFF. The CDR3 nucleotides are TGTGCCAGCAGCCCCCGCCTACAGGGCAGTCAGGTTATAGCTAATGAAAAACTGTTTTTT.

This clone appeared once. CDR3 loop: CASSAGGGDSPLHF. The CDR3 DNA follows: TGTGCCAGCAGCGCCGGGGGAGGGGATTCACCCCTCCACTTT. The V call is TRBV9, the J call TRBJ1-6, with D possibly being TRBD1 (5 bases). The CDR3 consists of 14 residues. Trimming pared 3 bases from V and 8 bases from J, leaving 12 bases between. The germline V gene has CDR1 SGDLS and CDR2 YYNGEE.

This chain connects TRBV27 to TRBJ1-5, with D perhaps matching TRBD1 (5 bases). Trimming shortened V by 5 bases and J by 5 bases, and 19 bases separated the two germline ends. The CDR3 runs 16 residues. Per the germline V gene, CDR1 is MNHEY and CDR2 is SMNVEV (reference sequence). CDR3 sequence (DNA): TGTGCCAGCAGTCCCTACAGGCCAGAGGGAGATCAGCCCCAGCATTTT. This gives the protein CASSPYRPEGDQPQHF.

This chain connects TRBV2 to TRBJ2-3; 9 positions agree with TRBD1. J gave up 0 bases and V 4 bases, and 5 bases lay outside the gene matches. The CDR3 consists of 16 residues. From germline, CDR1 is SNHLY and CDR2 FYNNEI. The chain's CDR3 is CASSVNDRGSTDTQYF. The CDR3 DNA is TGTGCCAGCAGTGTCAACGACAGGGGGAGCACAGATACGCAGTATTTT.

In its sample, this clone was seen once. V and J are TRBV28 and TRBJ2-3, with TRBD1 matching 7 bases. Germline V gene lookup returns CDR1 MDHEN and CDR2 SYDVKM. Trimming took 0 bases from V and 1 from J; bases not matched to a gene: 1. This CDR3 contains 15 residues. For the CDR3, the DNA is TGTGCCAGCAGTTTATGGGGGACAGGCACAGATACGCAGTATTTT. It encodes CASSLWGTGTDTQYF. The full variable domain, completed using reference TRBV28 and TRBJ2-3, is DVKVTQSSRYLVKRTGEKVFLECVQDMDHENMFWYRQDPGLGLRLIYFSYDVKMKEKGDIPEGYSVSREKKERFSLILESASTNQTSMYLCASSLWGTGTDTQYFGPGTRLTVL.

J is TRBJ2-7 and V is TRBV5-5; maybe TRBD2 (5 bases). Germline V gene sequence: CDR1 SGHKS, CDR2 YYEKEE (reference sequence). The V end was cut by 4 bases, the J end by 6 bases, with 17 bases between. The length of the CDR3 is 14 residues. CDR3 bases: TGTGCCAGCAGCGTTATTTGGGGAGAAGGCGAGCAGTACTTC. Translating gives CASSVIWGEGEQYF. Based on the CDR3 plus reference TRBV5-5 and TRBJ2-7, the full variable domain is DAGVTQSPTHLIKTRGQQVTLRCSPISGHKSVSWYQQVLGQGPQFIFQYYEKEERGRGNFPDRFSARQFPNYSSELNVNALLLGDSALYLCASSVIWGEGEQYFGPGTRLTVT.

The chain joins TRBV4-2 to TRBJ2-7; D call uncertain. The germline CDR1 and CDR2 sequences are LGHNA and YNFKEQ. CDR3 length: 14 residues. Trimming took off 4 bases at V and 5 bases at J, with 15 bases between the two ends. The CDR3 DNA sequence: TGTGCCAGCAGCCCCTCTATCGTCCGGGACGAGCAGTACTTC. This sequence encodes CASSPSIVRDEQYF.

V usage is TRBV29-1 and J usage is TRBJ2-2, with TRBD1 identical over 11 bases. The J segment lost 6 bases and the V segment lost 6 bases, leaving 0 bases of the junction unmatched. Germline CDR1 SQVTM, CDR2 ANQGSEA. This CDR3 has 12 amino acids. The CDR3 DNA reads TGCAGCGTGGGACAGGGGGCCGGGGAGCTGTTTTTT. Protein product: CSVGQGAGELFF.

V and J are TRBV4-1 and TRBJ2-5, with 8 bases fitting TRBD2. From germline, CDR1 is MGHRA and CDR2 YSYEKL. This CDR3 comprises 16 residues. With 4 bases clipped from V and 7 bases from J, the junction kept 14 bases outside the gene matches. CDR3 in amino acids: CASSRGTSSFGGTQYF. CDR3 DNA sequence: TGCGCCAGCAGCCGCGGGACTAGTAGCTTTGGAGGGACCCAGTACTTC.

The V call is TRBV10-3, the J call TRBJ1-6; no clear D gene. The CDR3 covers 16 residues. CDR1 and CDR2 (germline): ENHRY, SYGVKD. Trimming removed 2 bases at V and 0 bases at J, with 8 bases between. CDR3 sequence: CAISEGGDSYNSPLHF. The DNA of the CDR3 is TGTGCCATCAGTGAGGGTGGTGACTCCTATAATTCACCCCTCCACTTT.

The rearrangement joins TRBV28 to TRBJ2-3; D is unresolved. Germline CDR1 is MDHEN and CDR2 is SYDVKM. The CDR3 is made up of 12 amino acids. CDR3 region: CDSSSGTDTQYF. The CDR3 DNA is TGTGACTCCTCATCCGGGACAGATACGCAGTATTTT.

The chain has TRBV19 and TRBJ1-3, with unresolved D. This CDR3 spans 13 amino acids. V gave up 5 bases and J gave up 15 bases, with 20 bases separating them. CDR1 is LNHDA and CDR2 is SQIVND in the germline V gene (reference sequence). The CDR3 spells CASSPPGGWRGYF. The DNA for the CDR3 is TGTGCCAGTAGTCCCCCGGGCGGGTGGCGGGGATATTTT.

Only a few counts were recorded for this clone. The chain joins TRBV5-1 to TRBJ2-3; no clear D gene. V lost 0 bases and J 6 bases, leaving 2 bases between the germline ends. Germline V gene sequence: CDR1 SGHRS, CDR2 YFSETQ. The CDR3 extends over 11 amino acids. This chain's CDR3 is CASSLEDTQYF. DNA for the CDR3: TGCGCCAGCAGCTTGGAGGATACGCAGTATTTT.

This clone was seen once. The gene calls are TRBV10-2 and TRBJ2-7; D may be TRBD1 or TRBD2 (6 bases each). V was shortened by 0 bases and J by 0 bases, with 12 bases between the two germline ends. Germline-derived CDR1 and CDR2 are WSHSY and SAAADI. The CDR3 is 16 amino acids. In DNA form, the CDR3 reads TGCGCCAGCAGTGAGTCGAGGGGGGTTGGCTCCTACGAGCAGTACTTC. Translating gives CASSESRGVGSYEQYF.

CDR3 amino acids: CASSTQRGSTYEQYF. The CDR3 DNA sequence: TGCGCCAGCAGCACCCAGAGGGGATCTACCTACGAGCAGTACTTC. The chain uses TRBV4-1 and TRBJ2-7; D is possibly TRBD1 or TRBD2 (5 bases each). Germline V gene lookup returns CDR1 MGHRA and CDR2 YSYEKL. The CDR3 is 15 residues long. The V gene lost 5 bases and the J gene lost 2 bases, with 16 bases spanning the gap.

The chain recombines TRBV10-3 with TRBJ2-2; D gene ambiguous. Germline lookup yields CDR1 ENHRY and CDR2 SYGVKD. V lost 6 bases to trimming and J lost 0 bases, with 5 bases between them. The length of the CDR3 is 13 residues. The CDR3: CAISQTNTGELFF. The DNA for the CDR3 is TGTGCCATCAGCCAGACGAACACCGGGGAGCTGTTTTTT.

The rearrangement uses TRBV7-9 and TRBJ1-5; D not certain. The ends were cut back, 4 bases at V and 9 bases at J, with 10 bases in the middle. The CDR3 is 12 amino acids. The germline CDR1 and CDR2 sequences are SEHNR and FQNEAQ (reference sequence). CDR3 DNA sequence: TGTGCCAGCAGCTCCGGCAGTAGGCCCCAGCATTTT. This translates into CASSSGSRPQHF. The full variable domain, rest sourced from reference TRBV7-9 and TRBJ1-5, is DTGVSQNPRHKITKRGQNVTFRCDPISEHNRLYWYRQTLGQGPEFLTYFQNEAQLEKSRLLSDRFSAERPKGSFSTLEIQRTEQGDSAMYLCASSSGSRPQHFGDGTRLSIL.